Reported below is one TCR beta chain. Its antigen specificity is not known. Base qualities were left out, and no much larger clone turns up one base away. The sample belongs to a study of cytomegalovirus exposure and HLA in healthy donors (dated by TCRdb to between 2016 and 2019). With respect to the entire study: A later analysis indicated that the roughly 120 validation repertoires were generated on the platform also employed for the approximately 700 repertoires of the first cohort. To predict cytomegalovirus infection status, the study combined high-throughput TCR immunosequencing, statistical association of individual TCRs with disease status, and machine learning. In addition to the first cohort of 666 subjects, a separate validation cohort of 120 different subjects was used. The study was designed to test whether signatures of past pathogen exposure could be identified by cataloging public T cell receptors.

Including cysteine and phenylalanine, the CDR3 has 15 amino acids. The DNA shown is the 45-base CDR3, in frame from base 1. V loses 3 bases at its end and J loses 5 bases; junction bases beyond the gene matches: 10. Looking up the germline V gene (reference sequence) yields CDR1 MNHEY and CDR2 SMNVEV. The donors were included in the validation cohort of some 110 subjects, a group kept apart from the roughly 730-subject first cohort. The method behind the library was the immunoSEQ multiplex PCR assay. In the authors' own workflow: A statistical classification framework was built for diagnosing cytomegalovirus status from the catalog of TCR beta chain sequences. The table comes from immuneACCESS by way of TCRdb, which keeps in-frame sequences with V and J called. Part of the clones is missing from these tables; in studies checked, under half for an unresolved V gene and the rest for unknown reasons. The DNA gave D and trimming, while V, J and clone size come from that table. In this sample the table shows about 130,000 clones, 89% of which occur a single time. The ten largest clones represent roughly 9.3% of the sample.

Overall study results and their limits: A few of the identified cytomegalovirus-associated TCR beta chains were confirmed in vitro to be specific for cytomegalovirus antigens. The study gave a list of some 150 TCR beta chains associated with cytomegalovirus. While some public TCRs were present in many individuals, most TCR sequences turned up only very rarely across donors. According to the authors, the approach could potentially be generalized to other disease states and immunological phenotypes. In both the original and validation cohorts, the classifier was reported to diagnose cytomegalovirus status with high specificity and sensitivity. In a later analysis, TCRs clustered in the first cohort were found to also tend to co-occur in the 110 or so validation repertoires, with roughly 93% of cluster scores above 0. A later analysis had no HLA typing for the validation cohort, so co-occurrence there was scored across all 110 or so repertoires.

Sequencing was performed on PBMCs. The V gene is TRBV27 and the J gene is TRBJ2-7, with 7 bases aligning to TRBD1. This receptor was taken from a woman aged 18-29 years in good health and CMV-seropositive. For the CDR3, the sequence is CASSFKTGSWNEQYF. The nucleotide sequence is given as TGTGCCAGCAGTTTTAAGACAGGGAGCTGGAACGAGCAGTACTTC.